The 25 T cell receptor beta chains below were found in one sample sequenced in a study of identical twins. One entry per CDR3 protein results from TCRdb running MiXCR on the 5' RACE reads. The sample lists 570,000 or so distinct CDR3 sequences, approximately 10% seen once, with approximately 3.2% in the top ten. This sample also belongs to another study, concerning yellow fever vaccine responses in identical twins.

The sample consisted of PBMCs. Source of these receptors: a woman between 18 and 29 years old in good health.

This clonotype was seen many times. The chain uses TRBV6-1 and TRBJ2-3; D not resolved. V was shortened by 6 bases and J by 1 base, with 11 bases between the two germline ends. This CDR3 spans 14 amino acids. Germline values: CDR1 MNHNS, CDR2 SASEGT. DNA of the CDR3: TGTGCCAGCAGCCCGCTAGACGGCACAGATACGCAGTATTTT. Protein product: CASSPLDGTDTQYF.

This clonotype came up a few times. The chain links TRBV10-3 to TRBJ2-5, with D perhaps TRBD2 (7 bases). With 3 bases removed from V and 2 bases from J, the gap between germline ends came to 13 bases. The CDR3 runs 15 residues. The germline V gene has CDR1 ENHRY and CDR2 SYGVKD. The CDR3 nucleotides are TGTGCCATCAGTGACAAGGGGGGGGGACAAGAGACCCAGTACTTC. Translated, it gives CAISDKGGGQETQYF.

Many counts were recorded for this clonotype. V is TRBV5-1 and J is TRBJ2-3; D is unresolved. The CDR3 extends over 14 amino acids. Germline values: CDR1 SGHRS, CDR2 YFSETQ. The V end was cut by 6 bases, the J end by 5 bases, with 16 bases between. The CDR3 protein is CASTMSSTEDTQYF. The CDR3 DNA reads TGCGCCAGCACCATGTCTTCGACGGAAGATACGCAGTATTTT.

This clonotype was detected a few times. The CDR3 nucleotides are TGTGCCAGCAGTGAAAGAGTCTCTGGGGCCAACGTCCTGACTTTC. It yields the protein CASSERVSGANVLTF. V is TRBV25-1 and J is TRBJ2-6; the D is unclear. Germline CDR1 MGHDK, CDR2 SYGVNS. V shed 2 bases and J shed 0 bases, with 5 bases lying between them. CDR3 length: 15 residues.

The rearrangement uses TRBV5-1 and TRBJ2-5, with 16 bases matching TRBD2. V was clipped by 4 bases and J by 0 bases; unmatched bases: 6. CDR3 length: 18 amino acids. The germline V gene has CDR1 SGHRS and CDR2 YFSETQ. The CDR3 region is CASSQGTSGGAYQETQYF. CDR3 nucleotide sequence: TGCGCCAGCAGCCAAGGGACTAGCGGGGGGGCATACCAAGAGACCCAGTACTTC.

This clonotype was seen a few times. V is TRBV27 and J is TRBJ2-2; D unresolved. V dropped 3 bases and J dropped 3 bases, with 14 bases sitting between them. CDR1 is MNHEY, CDR2 SMNVEV, per germline (reference sequence). The CDR3 spans 16 residues. The DNA of the CDR3 is TGTGCCAGCAGTTTTAGGCTAGTCGGCGACACCGGGGAGCTGTTTTTT. It is translated as CASSFRLVGDTGELFF.

The J gene is TRBJ2-1, the V gene TRBV10-3, with no clear D. Deletions cut 6 bases from V and 7 bases from J, with 10 bases between. The V gene's germline CDR1 is ENHRY and CDR2 SYGVKD. This CDR3 is 12 amino acids long. The CDR3 bases are TGTGCCATCAGCAAGATTAAGAATGAGCAGTTCTTC. This sequence encodes CAISKIKNEQFF.

The chain is built from TRBV7-9 and TRBJ2-5; D is possibly TRBD2 (6 bases). The V and J ends lost 2 bases and 5 bases respectively, with 9 bases between them. Germline V lookup: CDR1 SEHNR, CDR2 FQNEAQ (reference sequence). The CDR3 extends over 13 amino acids. The CDR3 sequence is CASSLPAGETQYF. CDR3 nucleotides: TGTGCCAGCAGCTTACCGGCGGGGGAGACCCAGTACTTC.

V and J are TRBV4-2 and TRBJ2-7; 9 nucleotides match TRBD1. The J segment lost 5 bases and the V segment lost 3 bases, leaving 5 bases of the junction unmatched. This CDR3 is 14 amino acids long. CDR1 and CDR2 (germline): LGHNA, YNFKEQ. CDR3 nucleotide sequence: TGTGCCAGCAGCCAGTGGGACAGGGCCAACGAGCAGTACTTC. This codes for CASSQWDRANEQYF.

The chain joins TRBV7-9 to TRBJ2-3; weak D call: TRBD1 (5 bases). This CDR3 comprises 12 residues. The germline V and J ends were trimmed by 8 bases and 6 bases, with 12 bases remaining between them. Germline V gives CDR1 SEHNR, CDR2 FQNEAQ (reference sequence). The CDR3 sequence is CASQGGPDTQYF. The CDR3 region has the DNA TGTGCCAGCCAGGGCGGACCCGATACGCAGTATTTT.

V and J are TRBV27 and TRBJ2-1; no reliable D call. The length of the CDR3 is 13 residues. V lost 2 bases to trimming and J lost 8 bases, with 10 bases between them. Germline values: CDR1 MNHEY, CDR2 SMNVEV (reference sequence). The CDR3 loop is CASSLMSGHEQFF. CDR3 coding DNA: TGTGCCAGCAGTTTAATGTCGGGCCATGAGCAGTTCTTC.

This clonotype has ten or more counts. The chain uses TRBV6-4 and TRBJ2-6; D perhaps matches TRBD1 (6 bases). The CDR3 is 16 residues long. The germline V and J ends were trimmed by 4 bases and 4 bases, with 14 bases remaining between them. Germline CDR1 is MRHNA and CDR2 is SNTAGT. CDR3 sequence (DNA): TGTGCCAGCAGTGCAGCAGGGGAGAGGGGGGCCAACGTCCTGACTTTC. Translation: CASSAAGERGANVLTF.

The rearrangement uses TRBV5-1 and TRBJ2-1; 8 bases are a match to TRBD2. CDR3 length equals 14 residues. The germline V gene has CDR1 SGHRS and CDR2 YFSETQ. V lost 3 bases and J lost 9; bases outside the gene matches: 8. The CDR3 sequence: CASSSGTLAGEQFF. CDR3 nucleotide sequence: TGCGCCAGCAGCTCCGGGACCCTAGCGGGTGAGCAGTTCTTC.

J is TRBJ2-7 and V is TRBV18; the match to TRBD1 covers 7 bases. CDR1 and CDR2 from the germline V gene are KGHSH and LQKENI. This CDR3 is built from 14 residues. Trimming removed 6 bases from V and 7 bases from J; junction bases left unmatched: 12. CDR3 region: CASSLMGQQYEQYF. The CDR3, as DNA: TGTGCCAGCTCCCTAATGGGACAGCAGTATGAGCAGTACTTC.

This chain uses TRBV6-2 or TRBV6-3 with TRBJ2-2, with TRBD1 matching over 7 bases. After removal of 2 bases from V and 0 bases from J, the junction contained 3 bases not matched to a gene. Per germline, CDR1 MNHEY and CDR2 SVGEGT. The CDR3 extends over 16 amino acids. CDR3 DNA: TGTGCCAGCAGTTACATTCAGGGGGCGAACACCGGGGAGCTGTTTTTT. As protein: CASSYIQGANTGELFF.

The chain joins TRBV7-2 to TRBJ1-1; TRBD1 might be the D (6 bases). V lost 2 bases and J lost 11, with 15 bases in between. Germline loops: CDR1 SGHTA, CDR2 FQGNSA. The CDR3 extends over 13 amino acids. Written as DNA, the CDR3 is TGTGCCAGCAGCTTATCCCGGGACATTTGGGCTTTCTTT. This codes for CASSLSRDIWAFF.

This clonotype was recorded many times. V gene TRBV7-9 combines with J gene TRBJ2-7, with 7 nucleotides matching TRBD2. The CDR3 loop spans 13 amino acids. The V gene end was trimmed by 1 base and the J gene end by 6 bases; junction bases not matched to a gene: 3. The germline V gene encodes CDR1 SEHNR and CDR2 FQNEAQ (reference sequence). CDR3 in amino acids: CASSLGEGREQYF. Written as DNA, the CDR3 is TGTGCCAGCAGCTTAGGGGAGGGCCGCGAGCAGTACTTC.

The gene calls are TRBV20-1 and TRBJ1-1; TRBD1 is a possible D gene (5 bases). Germline loops: CDR1 DFQATT, CDR2 SNEGSKA (reference sequence). Between the trimmed V and J ends, which lost 2 bases and 0 bases, there was a span of 13 bases. The CDR3 is 15 amino acids. In DNA, the CDR3 is TGCAGTGCTAGAAGGTCAGGGACGATGAACACTGAAGCTTTCTTT. It codes for CSARRSGTMNTEAFF.

This clonotype was counted at least ten times. The rearrangement links TRBV7-8 to TRBJ1-2; D unclear. Germline V gives CDR1 SGHVS, CDR2 FQNEAQ. Trimming removed 1 base from V and 5 bases from J, with 8 bases in between. The length of the CDR3 is 13 residues. The CDR3 nucleotides are TGTGCCAGCAGCTTAGGACACCGATATGGCTACACCTTC. It codes for CASSLGHRYGYTF.

This clonotype was detected only a few times. The genes are TRBV4-3 and TRBJ2-7; TRBD1 or TRBD2 may be the D gene (5 bases each). CDR3 length: 15 residues. V lost 0 bases and J 5 bases, leaving 14 bases between the germline ends. CDR1 is LGHNA, CDR2 YSLEER, per germline. CDR3 nucleotide sequence: TGCGCCAGCAGCCAAGACTTGGGGGAATTCGACGAGCAGTACTTC. This encodes CASSQDLGEFDEQYF.

In its sample, this clonotype was seen many times. V gene TRBV12-3 or TRBV12-4 combines with J gene TRBJ2-1, with TRBD2 identical over 11 bases. J lost 5 bases, V lost 6 bases, and 6 bases had no gene match. This CDR3 has 15 residues. CDR3 DNA sequence: TGTGCCAGCAGCGCCCTAGCGGGAGGCGACAATGAGCAGTTCTTC. Protein: CASSALAGGDNEQFF.

The rearrangement joins TRBV4-1 to TRBJ2-3; 10 positions match TRBD2. Trimming removed 0 bases from V and 1 base from J; junction bases left unmatched: 16. The CDR3 has 21 residues. Germline CDR1 MGHRA, CDR2 YSYEKL. For the CDR3, the DNA is TGCGCCAGCAGCCAAGATTTTGGCCCGGGACTAGCGCCTGGGGGCACAGATACGCAGTATTTT. Protein product: CASSQDFGPGLAPGGTDTQYF.

This clonotype was found many times. This chain connects TRBV12-3 or TRBV12-4 to TRBJ2-1, with 10 nucleotides matching TRBD2. The CDR3 is 15 residues long. The ends lost 5 bases at V and 7 bases at J; junction bases unmatched: 8. The chain's CDR3 is CASSPNSGRVNEQFF. CDR3 DNA sequence: TGTGCCAGCAGTCCCAACAGCGGGAGGGTGAATGAGCAGTTCTTC.

V and J are TRBV3-1 and TRBJ1-2; D perhaps matches TRBD1 (6 bases). The CDR3 has 14 amino acids. Deletions cut 3 bases from V and 5 bases from J, with 13 bases between. CDR1 LGHDT and CDR2 YNNKEL come from the germline V gene (reference sequence). The CDR3: CASSQRDRFYGYTF. The CDR3 nucleotides are TGTGCCAGCAGCCAGAGAGACAGGTTTTATGGCTACACCTTC.

This clonotype showed up many times. V gene TRBV7-9 combines with J gene TRBJ2-2, with D unclear. The CDR3 has 14 residues. V lost 0 bases and J 1 base, leaving 3 bases between the germline ends. CDR1 and CDR2 from the germline V gene are SEHNR and FQNEAQ (reference sequence). The CDR3 DNA follows: TGTGCCAGCAGCTTAGCACAGAACACCGGGGAGCTGTTTTTT. Protein sequence: CASSLAQNTGELFF. Supplemented by reference TRBV7-9 and TRBJ2-2, the full variable domain reads DTGVSQNPRHKITKRGQNVTFRCDPISEHNRLYWYRQTLGQGPEFLTYFQNEAQLEKSRLLSDRFSAERPKGSFSTLEIQRTEQGDSAMYLCASSLAQNTGELFFGEGSRLTVL.